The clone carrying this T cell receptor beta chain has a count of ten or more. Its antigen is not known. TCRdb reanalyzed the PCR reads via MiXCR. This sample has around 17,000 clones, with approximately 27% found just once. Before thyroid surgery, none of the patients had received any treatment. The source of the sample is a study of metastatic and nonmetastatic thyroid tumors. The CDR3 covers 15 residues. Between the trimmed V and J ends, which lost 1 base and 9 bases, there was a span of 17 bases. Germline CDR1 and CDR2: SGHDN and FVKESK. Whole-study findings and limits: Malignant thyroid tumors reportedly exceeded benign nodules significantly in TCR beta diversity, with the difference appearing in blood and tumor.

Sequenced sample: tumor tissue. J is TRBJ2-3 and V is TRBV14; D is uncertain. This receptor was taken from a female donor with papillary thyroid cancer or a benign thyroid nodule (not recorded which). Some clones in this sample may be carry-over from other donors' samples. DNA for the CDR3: TGTGCCAGCAGCCAAGTAGAGTGGCCCCCACAGACGCAGTATTTT. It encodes CASSQVEWPPQTQYF.